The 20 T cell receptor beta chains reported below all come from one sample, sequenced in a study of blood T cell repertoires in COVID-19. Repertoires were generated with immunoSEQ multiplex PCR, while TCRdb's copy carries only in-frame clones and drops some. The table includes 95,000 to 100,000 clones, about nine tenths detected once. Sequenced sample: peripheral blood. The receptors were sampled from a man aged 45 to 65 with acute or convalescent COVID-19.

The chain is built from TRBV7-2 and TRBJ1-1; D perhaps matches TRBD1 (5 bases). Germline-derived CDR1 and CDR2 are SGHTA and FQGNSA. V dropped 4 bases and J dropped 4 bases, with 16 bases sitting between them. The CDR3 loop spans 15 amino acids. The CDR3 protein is CASSSIQGMGTEAFF. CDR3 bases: TGTGCCAGCAGCTCTATTCAGGGAATGGGCACTGAAGCTTTCTTT.

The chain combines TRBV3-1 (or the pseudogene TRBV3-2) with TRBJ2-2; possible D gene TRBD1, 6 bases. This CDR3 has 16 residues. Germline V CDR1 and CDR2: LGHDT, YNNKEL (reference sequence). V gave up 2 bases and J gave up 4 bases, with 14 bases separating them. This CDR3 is CASSQFRGRGTGELFF. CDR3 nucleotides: TGTGCCAGCAGCCAATTCAGGGGCAGGGGCACCGGGGAGCTGTTTTTT.

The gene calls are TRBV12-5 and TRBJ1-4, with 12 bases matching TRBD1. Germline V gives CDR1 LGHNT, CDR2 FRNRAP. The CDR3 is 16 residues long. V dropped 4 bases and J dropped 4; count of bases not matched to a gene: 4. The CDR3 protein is CASGSGTGGHNEKLFF. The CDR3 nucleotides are TGTGCTAGTGGTTCCGGGACAGGGGGCCATAATGAAAAACTGTTTTTT.

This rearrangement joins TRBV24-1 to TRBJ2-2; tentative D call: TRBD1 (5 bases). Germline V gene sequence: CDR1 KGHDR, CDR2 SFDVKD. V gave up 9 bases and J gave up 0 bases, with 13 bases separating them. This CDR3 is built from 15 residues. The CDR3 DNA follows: TGTGCCACCCGGCTTTCAGGGACGAACACCGGGGAGCTGTTTTTT. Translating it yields CATRLSGTNTGELFF.

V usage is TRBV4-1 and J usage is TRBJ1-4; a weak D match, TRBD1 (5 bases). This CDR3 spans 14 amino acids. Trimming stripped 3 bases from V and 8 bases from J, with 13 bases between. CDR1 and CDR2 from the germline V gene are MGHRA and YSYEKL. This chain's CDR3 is CASSHGGTEEKLFF. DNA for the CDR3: TGCGCCAGCAGCCACGGGGGGACGGAGGAAAAACTGTTTTTT.

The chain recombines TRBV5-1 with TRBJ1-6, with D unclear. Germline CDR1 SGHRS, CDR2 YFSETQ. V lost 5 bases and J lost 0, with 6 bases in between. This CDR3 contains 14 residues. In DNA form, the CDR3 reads TGCGCCAGCAGGGAGGGCTCCTATAATTCACCCCTCCACTTT. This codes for CASREGSYNSPLHF. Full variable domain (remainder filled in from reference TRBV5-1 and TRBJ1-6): KAGVTQTPRYLIKTRGQQVTLSCSPISGHRSVSWYQQTPGQGLQFLFEYFSETQRNKGNFPGRFSGRQFSNSRSEMNVSTLELGDSALYLCASREGSYNSPLHFGNGTRLTVT.

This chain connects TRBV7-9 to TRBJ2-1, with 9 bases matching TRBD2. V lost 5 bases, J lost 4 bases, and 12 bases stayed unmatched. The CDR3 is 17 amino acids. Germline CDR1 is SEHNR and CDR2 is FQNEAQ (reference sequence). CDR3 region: CASSHLMISGGYNEQFF. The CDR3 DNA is TGTGCCAGCAGCCATCTCATGATTAGCGGGGGTTACAATGAGCAGTTCTTC.

The CDR3 loop is CASSSGLGTGTQYF. The CDR3 nucleotides read TGCGCCAGCAGCTCGGGACTGGGTACCGGGACCCAGTACTTC. The J gene is TRBJ2-5, the V gene TRBV5-1; TRBD2 is a possible D gene (6 bases). From germline, CDR1 is SGHRS and CDR2 YFSETQ. V was clipped by 3 bases and J by 7 bases, with 16 bases between them. The CDR3 has 14 residues. Full variable domain (missing parts from reference TRBV5-1 and TRBJ2-5): KAGVTQTPRYLIKTRGQQVTLSCSPISGHRSVSWYQQTPGQGLQFLFEYFSETQRNKGNFPGRFSGRQFSNSRSEMNVSTLELGDSALYLCASSSGLGTGTQYFGPGTRLLVL.

The CDR3 sequence: CASSPRTGNNQPQHF. As DNA, the CDR3 is TGTGCCAGCAGCCCGAGGACAGGGAACAATCAGCCCCAGCATTTT. The rearrangement joins TRBV5-5 to TRBJ1-5, with 8 bases aligning to TRBD1. CDR3 length equals 15 residues. Trimming cost V 4 bases and J 3 bases; bases outside gene matches: 6. In germline, CDR1 is SGHKS, CDR2 YYEKEE (reference sequence).

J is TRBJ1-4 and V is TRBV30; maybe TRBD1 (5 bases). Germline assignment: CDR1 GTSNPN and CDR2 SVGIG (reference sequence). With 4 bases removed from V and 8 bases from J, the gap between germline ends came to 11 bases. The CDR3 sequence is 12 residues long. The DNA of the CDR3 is TGTGCCTGGACGGGGGGAGGAGAAAAACTGTTTTTT. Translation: CAWTGGGEKLFF.

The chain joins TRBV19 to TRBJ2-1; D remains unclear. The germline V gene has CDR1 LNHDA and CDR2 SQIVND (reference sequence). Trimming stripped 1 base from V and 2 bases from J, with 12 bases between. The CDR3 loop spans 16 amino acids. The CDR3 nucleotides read TGTGCCAGTAGTATAGGTTCAGGAAAGGCCTACAATGAGCAGTTCTTC. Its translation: CASSIGSGKAYNEQFF.

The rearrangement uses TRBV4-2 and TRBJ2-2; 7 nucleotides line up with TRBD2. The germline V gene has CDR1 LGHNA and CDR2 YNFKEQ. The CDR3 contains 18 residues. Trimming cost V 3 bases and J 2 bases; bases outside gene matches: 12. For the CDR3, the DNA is TGTGCCAGCAGCCACCCCGCCCTAGGCGGGGGAAACACCGGGGAGCTGTTTTTT. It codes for CASSHPALGGGNTGELFF.

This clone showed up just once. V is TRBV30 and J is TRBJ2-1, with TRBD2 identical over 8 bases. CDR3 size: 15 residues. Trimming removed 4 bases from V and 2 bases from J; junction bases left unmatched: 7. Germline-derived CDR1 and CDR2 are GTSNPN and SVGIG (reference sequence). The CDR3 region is CAWKSGAGAYNEQFF. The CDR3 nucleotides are TGTGCCTGGAAAAGCGGAGCGGGGGCCTACAATGAGCAGTTCTTC.

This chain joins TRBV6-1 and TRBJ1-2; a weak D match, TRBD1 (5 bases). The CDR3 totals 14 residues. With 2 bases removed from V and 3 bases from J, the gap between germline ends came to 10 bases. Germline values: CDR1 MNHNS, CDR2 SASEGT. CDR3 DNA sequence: TGTGCCAGCAGTGAACGCGGGGGTTACTATGGCTACACCTTC. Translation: CASSERGGYYGYTF.

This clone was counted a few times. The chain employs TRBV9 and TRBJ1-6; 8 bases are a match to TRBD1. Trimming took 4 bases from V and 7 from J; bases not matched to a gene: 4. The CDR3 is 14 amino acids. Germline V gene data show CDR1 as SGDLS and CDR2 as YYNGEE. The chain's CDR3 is CASSSRTGNSPLHF. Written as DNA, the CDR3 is TGTGCCAGCAGCTCACGGACAGGGAATTCACCCCTCCACTTT.

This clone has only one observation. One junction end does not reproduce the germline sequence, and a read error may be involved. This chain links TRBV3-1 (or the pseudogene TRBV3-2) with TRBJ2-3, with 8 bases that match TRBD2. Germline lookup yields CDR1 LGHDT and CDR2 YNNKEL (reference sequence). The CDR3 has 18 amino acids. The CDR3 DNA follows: TGTGCCAGCAGCAAAACCACCCGGGGGGGCGGTTTCACAGGTACGCAGTATTTT. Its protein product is CASSKTTRGGGFTGTQYF.

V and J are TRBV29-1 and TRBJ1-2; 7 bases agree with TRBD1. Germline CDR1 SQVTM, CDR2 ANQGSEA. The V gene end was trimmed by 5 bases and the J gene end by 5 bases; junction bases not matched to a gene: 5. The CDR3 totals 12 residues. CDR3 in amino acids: CSVLTGEYGYTF. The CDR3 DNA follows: TGCAGCGTTCTTACAGGGGAATATGGCTACACCTTC.

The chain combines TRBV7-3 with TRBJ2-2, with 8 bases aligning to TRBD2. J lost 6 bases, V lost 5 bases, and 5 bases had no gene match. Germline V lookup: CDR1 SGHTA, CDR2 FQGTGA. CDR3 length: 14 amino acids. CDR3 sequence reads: CASSAGLAAGELFF. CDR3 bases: TGTGCCAGCAGCGCCGGACTAGCCGCCGGGGAGCTGTTTTTT.

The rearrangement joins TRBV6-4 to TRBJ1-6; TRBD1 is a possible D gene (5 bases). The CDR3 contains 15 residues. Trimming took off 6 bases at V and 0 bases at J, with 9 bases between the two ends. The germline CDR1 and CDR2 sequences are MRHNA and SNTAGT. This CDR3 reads CASRDSSSYNSPLHF. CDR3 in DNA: TGTGCCAGCAGAGACAGTAGCTCCTATAATTCACCCCTCCACTTT.

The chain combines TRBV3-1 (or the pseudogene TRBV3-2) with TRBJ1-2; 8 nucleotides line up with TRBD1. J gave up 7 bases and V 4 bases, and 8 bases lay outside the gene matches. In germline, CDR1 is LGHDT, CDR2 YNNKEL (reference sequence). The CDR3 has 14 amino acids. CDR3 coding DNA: TGTGCCAGCAGCCTCGGGACAGGAAGGGGTGGCTACACCTTC. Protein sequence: CASSLGTGRGGYTF.